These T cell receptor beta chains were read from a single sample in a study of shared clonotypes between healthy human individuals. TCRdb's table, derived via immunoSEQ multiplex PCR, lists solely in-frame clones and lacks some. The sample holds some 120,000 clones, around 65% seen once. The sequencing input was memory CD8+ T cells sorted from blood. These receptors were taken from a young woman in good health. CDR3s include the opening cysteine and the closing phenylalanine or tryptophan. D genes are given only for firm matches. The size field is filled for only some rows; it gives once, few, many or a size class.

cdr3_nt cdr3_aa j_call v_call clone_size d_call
TGTGCCAGCAGCTTAGAGGGGGGTTTCTACAATGAGCAGTTCTTC CASSLEGGFYNEQFF TRBJ2-1 TRBV11-2 . .
TGTGCCAGCAGCGTAGGGGCGGGACTAGCGAGGTACGAGCAGTACTTC CASSVGAGLARYEQYF TRBJ2-7 TRBV9 many TRBD2
TGCGCCAGCAGCTTGGGGACAGGGGATTTAGATGAGCAGTTCTTC CASSLGTGDLDEQFF TRBJ2-1 TRBV5-1 . TRBD1
TGCGCCAGCATGTTCGAGGACAGGGGCACCGGGGAGCTGTTTTTT CASMFEDRGTGELFF TRBJ2-2 TRBV5-1 . TRBD1
TGCGCCAGCAGCCAAGATGGGGGTACCTACAATGAGCAGTTCTTC CASSQDGGTYNEQFF TRBJ2-1 TRBV4-1 . .
TGTGCCAGTAGTACCGAGGGGGGGCAGATCTACGAGCAGTACTTC CASSTEGGQIYEQYF TRBJ2-7 TRBV19 . .
TGTGCCAGCAGTGAAATTAACGGGGGTAGGGATGAGCAGTTCTTC CASSEINGGRDEQFF TRBJ2-1 TRBV6-1 many .
TGTGCCAGCACCCCCTCAACGGCCAGAAACACCATATATTTT CASTPSTARNTIYF TRBJ1-3 TRBV28 . .
TGTGCCAGCAGTGCCCTCACAGAGGACGAGACCTACGAGCAGTACTTC CASSALTEDETYEQYF TRBJ2-7 TRBV25-1 many .
TGTGCCTCGACCAGATGGCGGGACAGGGGCACAGATACGCAGTATTTT CASTRWRDRGTDTQYF TRBJ2-3 TRBV30 . TRBD1
TGTGCCAGTATTGGACTAGCGGGCCTCGACGAGCAGTACTTC CASIGLAGLDEQYF TRBJ2-7 TRBV25-1 few TRBD2
TGTGCCAGCAGTTTATCGAGGGGGCGGACTGAAGCTTTCTTT CASSLSRGRTEAFF TRBJ1-1 TRBV27 . TRBD1
TGCGCCAGCAGCCAAGATCGAAGCTCACCCCTCCACTTT CASSQDRSSPLHF TRBJ1-6 TRBV4-1 . .
TGTGCCAGCAGTGTTGGGGAACAGACTTTCAATGAGCAGTTCTTC CASSVGEQTFNEQFF TRBJ2-1 TRBV6-4 many .
TGTGCCAGTAGTCTATCGGACCCCACTGAAGCTTTCTTT CASSLSDPTEAFF TRBJ1-1 TRBV19 . .
TGTGCCATCAGAGACAGGTCAGATCAGCCCCAGCATTTT CAIRDRSDQPQHF TRBJ1-5 TRBV10-3 . .
TGTGCCAGCTCAGATACAACGAGCCAAGCTTTCTTT CASSDTTSQAFF TRBJ1-1 TRBV18 few .
TGTGCCAGCAGCGTTGGTGGCGGGAGCGATGAGCAGTTCTTC CASSVGGGSDEQFF TRBJ2-1 TRBV9 few TRBD2
TGCGCCAGCAGCTTGGAGGCAGGGAGCTCCTACGAGCAGTACTTC CASSLEAGSSYEQYF TRBJ2-7 TRBV5-1 few .
TGCAGCGTTGCGAGCGGACAAGAGACCCAGTACTTC CSVASGQETQYF TRBJ2-5 TRBV29-1 . .
TGCAGCACAGGGCGGAGCGGGAGGGGATCCTACAATGAGCAGTTCTTC CSTGRSGRGSYNEQFF TRBJ2-1 TRBV29-1 once TRBD2
TGTGCCAGCAGCTTTCCCACTTTGGCGGGAGGGACGGACAATGAGCAGTTCTTC CASSFPTLAGGTDNEQFF TRBJ2-1 TRBV11-2 . TRBD2
TGTGCCAGCAGCTCGGGACTAGCGAATGAGCAGTTCTTC CASSSGLANEQFF TRBJ2-1 TRBV7-7 . TRBD2
TGTGCCAGCAGACTACAGGGGAGAGAGACCCAGTACTTC CASRLQGRETQYF TRBJ2-5 TRBV6-1 once TRBD1
TGCGCCAGCAGCCAAGGGGGCGCCTCGAACACCATATATTTT CASSQGGASNTIYF TRBJ1-3 TRBV5-1 . TRBD1
TGTGCCAGCAGTTACTCCGAGGAGAGCTCCTACGAGCAGTACTTC CASSYSEESSYEQYF TRBJ2-7 TRBV6-5 . .
TGTGCCAGCAGTTTATCGTTAGGAGGTGGCTACACCTTC CASSLSLGGGYTF TRBJ1-2 TRBV27 medium-sized .